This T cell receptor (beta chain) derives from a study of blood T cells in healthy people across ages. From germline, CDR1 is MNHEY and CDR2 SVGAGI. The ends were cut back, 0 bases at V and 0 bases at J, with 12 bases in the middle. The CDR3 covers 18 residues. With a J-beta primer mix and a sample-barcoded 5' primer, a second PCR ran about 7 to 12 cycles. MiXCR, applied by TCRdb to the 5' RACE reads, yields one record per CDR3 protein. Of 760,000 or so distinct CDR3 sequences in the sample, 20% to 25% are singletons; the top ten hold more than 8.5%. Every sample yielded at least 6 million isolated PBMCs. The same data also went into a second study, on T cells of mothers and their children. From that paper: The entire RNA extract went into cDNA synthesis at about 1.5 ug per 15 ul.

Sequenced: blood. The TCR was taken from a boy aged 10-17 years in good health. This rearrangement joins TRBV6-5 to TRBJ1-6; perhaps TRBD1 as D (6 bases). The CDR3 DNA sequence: TGTGCCAGCAGTTACTCGGGGGGCGACAGCTCCTATAATTCACCCCTCCACTTT. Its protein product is CASSYSGGDSSYNSPLHF.